The present TCR beta chain was sequenced within a study of cytomegalovirus exposure and HLA in healthy donors. Study context: The use of the same platform for the 95 to 150 validation repertoires and the roughly 680 first-cohort repertoires was reported by a later analysis.

Findings and limits, study-wide: The tendency of first-cohort TCR clusters to co-occur in the approximately 120 validation repertoires was identified by a subsequent analysis. It was confirmed in vitro that three of the CMV-associated chains were specific for CMV antigens.

Notes on this clone: The antigen remains undetermined.

After removal of 5 bases from V and 4 bases from J, the junction contained 9 bases not matched to a gene. Germline values: CDR1 GTSNPN, CDR2 SVGIG (reference sequence). The CDR3 is made up of 15 amino acids. The data were produced by immunoSEQ multiplex PCR, yet TCRdb's version contains in-frame clones alone and is incomplete. The sample carries over 200,000 clones, 75% to 90% recorded once. The chain employs TRBV30 and TRBJ1-5; 9 bases align to TRBD1. The TCR sequence derives from a young woman in good health and CMV-seropositive. Sequenced input: PBMCs. The CDR3 DNA is TGTGCCTGGTCCCCCGGGACAGGGTTTAATCAGCCCCAGCATTTT. Translating gives CAWSPGTGFNQPQHF.